Detailed here is one TCR beta chain. The CDR3 runs to 16 residues. Losses at the gene ends were 2 bases for V and 0 bases for J; bases not matched to a gene: 6. Germline V gives CDR1 MNHEY, CDR2 SVGAGI. These data originate in a study of cytomegalovirus exposure and HLA in healthy donors. Only in-frame clones appear in the TCRdb table, and some are missing; sequencing was by immunoSEQ multiplex PCR. The data show some 98,000 clones, approximately 84% seen once. This chain uses TRBV6-5 with TRBJ1-2; the match to TRBD1 covers 7 bases. The sequencing sample was made of PBMCs. The receptor was isolated from a man younger than 30 in good health and CMV-seropositive. CDR3 bases: TGTGCCAGCAGTTACACTGGGACAGTAGCTAACTATGGCTACACCTTC. This codes for CASSYTGTVANYGYTF.